The entry below gives a single TCR beta chain sequence along with its context. One junction end does not reproduce the germline sequence, and a read error may be involved. The source of the sample is a study of patients and donors after allogeneic stem cell transplantation. TCRdb passed the RT-PCR reads through MiXCR, listing each CDR3 protein once. This table holds about a million distinct CDR3 sequences, roughly 18% found once. The CDR3 consists of 11 residues. The rearrangement links TRBV12-3 or TRBV12-4 to TRBJ1-2; D uncertain. The TCR originated in a human donor who was either an allogeneic HSCT recipient or a stem cell or donor lymphocyte infusion donor (not recorded which). It is not recorded whose cells these are; they may come from a transplant donor. The specimen was blood, either unsorted or a sorted T cell fraction (not recorded which). Here the CDR3 DNA reads TGTGCCAGCAGTTCCACTGTTAGGATAATGTTC. It encodes CASSSTVRIMF.